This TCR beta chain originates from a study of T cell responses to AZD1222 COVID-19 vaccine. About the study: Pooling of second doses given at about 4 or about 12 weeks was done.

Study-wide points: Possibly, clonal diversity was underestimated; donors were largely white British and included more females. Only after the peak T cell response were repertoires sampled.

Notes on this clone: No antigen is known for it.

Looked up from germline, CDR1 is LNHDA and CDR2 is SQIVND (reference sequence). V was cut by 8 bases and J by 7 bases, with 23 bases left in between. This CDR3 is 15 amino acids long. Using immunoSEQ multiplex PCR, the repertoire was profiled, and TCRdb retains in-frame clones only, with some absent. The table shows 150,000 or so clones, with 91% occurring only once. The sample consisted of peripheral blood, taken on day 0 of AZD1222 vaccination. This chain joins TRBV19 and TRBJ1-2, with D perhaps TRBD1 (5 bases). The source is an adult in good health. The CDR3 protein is CASYRNRPGPGGYTF. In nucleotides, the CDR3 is TGTGCCAGTTATCGAAATCGGCCGGGACCGGGTGGCTACACCTTC.